The text below deals with one T cell receptor beta chain. The antigen remains unidentified. The data were taken from a study of OX40 agonist ivuxolimab in advanced cancers. The assay was immunoSEQ multiplex PCR, and TCRdb's table has in-frame clones only and misses some. There are roughly 57,000 clones in the sample; around 90% occur only once, and around 15% lies in the top ten. V was trimmed by 5 bases and J by 0 bases, leaving 12 bases between them. CDR1 is SGHTA, CDR2 FQGTGA, per germline. The CDR3 has 15 amino acids. Points from the study as a whole: Averaged across samples, CD8+ T cells carried more expanded clones than CD4+ did.

This clonotype was obtained from an adult with an advanced solid tumor such as melanoma, head and neck, liver or kidney cancer. The gene calls are TRBV7-3 and TRBJ2-3, with D perhaps matching TRBD1 (6 bases). The sequenced sample was CD4+ or CD8+ T cells sorted from blood, obtained in a trial of the OX40 agonist ivuxolimab. CDR3 coding DNA: TGTGCCAGCAGCGAACAGGGAATTAGCACAGATACGCAGTATTTT. It yields the protein CASSEQGISTDTQYF.